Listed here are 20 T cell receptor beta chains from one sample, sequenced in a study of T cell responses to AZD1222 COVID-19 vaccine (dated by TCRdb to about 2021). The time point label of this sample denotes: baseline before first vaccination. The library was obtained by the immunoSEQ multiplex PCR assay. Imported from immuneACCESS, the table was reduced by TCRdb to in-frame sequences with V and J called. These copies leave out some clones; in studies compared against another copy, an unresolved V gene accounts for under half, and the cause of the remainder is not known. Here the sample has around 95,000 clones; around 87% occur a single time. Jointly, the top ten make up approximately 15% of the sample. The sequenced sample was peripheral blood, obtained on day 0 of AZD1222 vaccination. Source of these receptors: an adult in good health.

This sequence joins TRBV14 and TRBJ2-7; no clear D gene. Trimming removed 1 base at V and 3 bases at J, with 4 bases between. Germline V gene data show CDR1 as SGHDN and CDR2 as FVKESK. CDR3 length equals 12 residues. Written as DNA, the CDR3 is TGTGCCAGCAGCCAAGCCCGCTACGAGCAGTACTTC. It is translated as CASSQARYEQYF.

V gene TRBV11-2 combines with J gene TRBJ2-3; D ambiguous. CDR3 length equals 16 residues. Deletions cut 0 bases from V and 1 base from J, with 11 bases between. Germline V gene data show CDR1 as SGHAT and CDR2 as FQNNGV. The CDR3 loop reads CASSLDMGVRTDTQYF. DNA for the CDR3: TGTGCCAGCAGCTTAGATATGGGCGTCCGCACAGATACGCAGTATTTT.

In nucleotides, the CDR3 is TGTGCCAGCAGCTTATGGGACAGGGCGGACACCGGGGAGCTGTTTTTT. Translating it yields CASSLWDRADTGELFF. The V gene is TRBV11-2, the J gene TRBJ2-2, with 9 bases that match TRBD1. The CDR3 has 16 residues. The V and J ends lost 2 bases and 3 bases, in that order; junction bases with no gene match: 4. Germline loops: CDR1 SGHAT, CDR2 FQNNGV. The variable domain in full, completed from reference TRBV11-2 and TRBJ2-2, reads EAGVAQSPRYKIIEKRQSVAFWCNPISGHATLYWYQQILGQGPKLLIQFQNNGVVDDSQLPKDRFSAERLKGVDSTLKIQPAKLEDSAVYLCASSLWDRADTGELFFGEGSRLTVL.

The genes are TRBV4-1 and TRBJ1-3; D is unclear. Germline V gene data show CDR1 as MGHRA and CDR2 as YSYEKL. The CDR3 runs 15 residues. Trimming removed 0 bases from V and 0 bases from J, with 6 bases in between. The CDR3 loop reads CASSQDPSSGNTIYF. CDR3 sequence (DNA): TGCGCCAGCAGCCAAGACCCTAGCTCTGGAAACACCATATATTTT.

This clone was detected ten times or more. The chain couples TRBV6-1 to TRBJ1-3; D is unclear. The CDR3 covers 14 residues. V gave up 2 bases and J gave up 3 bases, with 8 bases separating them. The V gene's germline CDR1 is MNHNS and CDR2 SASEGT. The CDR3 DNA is TGTGCCAGCAGTGAAACGGAGGGTGGAAACACCATATATTTT. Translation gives CASSETEGGNTIYF.

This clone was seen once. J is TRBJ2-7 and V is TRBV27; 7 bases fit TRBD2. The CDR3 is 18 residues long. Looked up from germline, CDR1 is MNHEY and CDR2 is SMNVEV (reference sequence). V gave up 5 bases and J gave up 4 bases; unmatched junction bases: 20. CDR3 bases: TGTGCCAGCAGTCCGAGAAGGTCTGCGGGGGTTGATTCTTACGAGCAGTACTTC. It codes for CASSPRRSAGVDSYEQYF.

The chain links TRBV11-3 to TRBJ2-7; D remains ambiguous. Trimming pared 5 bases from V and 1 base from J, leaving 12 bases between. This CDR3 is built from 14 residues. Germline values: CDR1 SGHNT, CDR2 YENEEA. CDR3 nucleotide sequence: TGTGCCAGCAGCCGCGCGCAGTCGTCCTACGAGCAGTACTTC. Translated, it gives CASSRAQSSYEQYF. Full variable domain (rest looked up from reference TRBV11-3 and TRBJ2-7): EAGVVQSPRYKIIEKKQPVAFWCNPISGHNTLYWYLQNLGQGPELLIRYENEEAVDDSQLPKDRFSAERLKGVDSTLKIQPAELGDSAVYLCASSRAQSSYEQYFGPGTRLTVT.

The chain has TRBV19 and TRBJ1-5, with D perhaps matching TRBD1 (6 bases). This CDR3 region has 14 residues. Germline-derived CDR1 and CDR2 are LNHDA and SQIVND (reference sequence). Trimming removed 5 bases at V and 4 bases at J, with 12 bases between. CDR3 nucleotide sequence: TGTGCCAGTAGTTGGGGGAGGGGGAATCAGCCCCAGCATTTT. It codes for CASSWGRGNQPQHF.

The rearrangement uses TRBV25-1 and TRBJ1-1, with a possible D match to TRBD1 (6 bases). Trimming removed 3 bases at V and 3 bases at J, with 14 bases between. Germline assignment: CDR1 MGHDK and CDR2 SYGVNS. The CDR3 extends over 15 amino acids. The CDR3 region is CASSELGARDTEAFF. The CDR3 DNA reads TGTGCCAGCAGTGAGTTGGGGGCGAGGGACACTGAAGCTTTCTTT.

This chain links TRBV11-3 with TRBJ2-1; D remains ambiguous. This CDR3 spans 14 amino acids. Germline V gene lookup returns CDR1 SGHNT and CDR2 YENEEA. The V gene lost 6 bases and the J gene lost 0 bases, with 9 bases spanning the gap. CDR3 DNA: TGTGCCAGCAGTAAGGTTCGCTCCTACAATGAGCAGTTCTTC. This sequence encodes CASSKVRSYNEQFF.

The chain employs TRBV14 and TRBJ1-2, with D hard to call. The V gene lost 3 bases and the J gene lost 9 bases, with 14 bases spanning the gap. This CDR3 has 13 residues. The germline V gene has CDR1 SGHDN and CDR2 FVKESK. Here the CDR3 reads CASSQRASYSYTF. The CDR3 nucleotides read TGTGCCAGCAGCCAGCGGGCCAGTTATAGCTACACCTTC. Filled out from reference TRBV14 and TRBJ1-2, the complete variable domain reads EAGVTQFPSHSVIEKGQTVTLRCDPISGHDNLYWYRRVMGKEIKFLLHFVKESKQDESGMPNNRFLAERTGGTYSTLKVQPAELEDSGVYFCASSQRASYSYTFGSGTRLTVV.

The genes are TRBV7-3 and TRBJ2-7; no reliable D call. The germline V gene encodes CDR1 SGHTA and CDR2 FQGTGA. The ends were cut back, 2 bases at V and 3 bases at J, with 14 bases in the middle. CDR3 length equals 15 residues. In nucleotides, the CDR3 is TGTGCCAGCAGCTTACGTGGCGCGGTATTCTACGAGCAGTACTTC. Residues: CASSLRGAVFYEQYF.

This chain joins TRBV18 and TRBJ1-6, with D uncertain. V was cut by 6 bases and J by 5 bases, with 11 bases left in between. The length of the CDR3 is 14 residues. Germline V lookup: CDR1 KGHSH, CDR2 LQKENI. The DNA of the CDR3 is TGTGCCAGCTCGGGGAGCCAAGATAATTCACCCCTCCACTTT. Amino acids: CASSGSQDNSPLHF.

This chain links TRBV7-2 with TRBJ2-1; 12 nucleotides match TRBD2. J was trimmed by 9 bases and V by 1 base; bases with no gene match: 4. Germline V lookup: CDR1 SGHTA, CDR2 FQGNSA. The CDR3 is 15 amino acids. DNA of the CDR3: TGTGCCAGCAGCTTAGAGCTAGCGGGAGGGCCTGAGCAGTTCTTC. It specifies CASSLELAGGPEQFF.

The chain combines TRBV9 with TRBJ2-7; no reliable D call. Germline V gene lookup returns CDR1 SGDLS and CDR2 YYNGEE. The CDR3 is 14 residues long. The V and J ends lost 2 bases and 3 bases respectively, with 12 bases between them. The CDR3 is CASSVGWEIYEQYF. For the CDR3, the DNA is TGTGCCAGCAGCGTGGGGTGGGAAATCTACGAGCAGTACTTC.

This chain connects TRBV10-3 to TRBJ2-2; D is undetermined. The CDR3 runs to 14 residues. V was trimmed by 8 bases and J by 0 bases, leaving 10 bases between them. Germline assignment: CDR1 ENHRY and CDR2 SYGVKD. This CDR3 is CAIGGVANTGELFF. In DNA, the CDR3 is TGTGCCATCGGCGGAGTCGCGAACACCGGGGAGCTGTTTTTT.

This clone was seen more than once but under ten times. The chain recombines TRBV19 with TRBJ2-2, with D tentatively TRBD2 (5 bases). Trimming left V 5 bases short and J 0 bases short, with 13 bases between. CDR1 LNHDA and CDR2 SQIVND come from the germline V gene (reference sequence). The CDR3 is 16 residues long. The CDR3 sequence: CASSPRGLANTGELFF. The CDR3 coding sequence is TGTGCCAGTAGTCCTCGGGGTCTCGCGAACACCGGGGAGCTGTTTTTT.

CDR3 loop: CASSPDRGTYNEQFF. The CDR3 DNA reads TGTGCCAGTAGTCCTGACAGGGGGACCTACAATGAGCAGTTCTTC. J is TRBJ2-1 and V is TRBV19; 9 nucleotides agree with TRBD1. From germline, CDR1 is LNHDA and CDR2 SQIVND (reference sequence). The CDR3 is made up of 15 amino acids. Trimming took 5 bases from V and 2 from J; bases not matched to a gene: 4.

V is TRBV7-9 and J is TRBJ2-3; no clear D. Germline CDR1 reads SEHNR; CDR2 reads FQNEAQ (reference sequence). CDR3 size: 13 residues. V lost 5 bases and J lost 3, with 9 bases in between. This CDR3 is CASSGLETDTQYF. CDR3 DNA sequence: TGTGCCAGCAGCGGCCTCGAAACAGATACGCAGTATTTT. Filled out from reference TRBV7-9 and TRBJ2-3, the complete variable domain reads DTGVSQNPRHKITKRGQNVTFRCDPISEHNRLYWYRQTLGQGPEFLTYFQNEAQLEKSRLLSDRFSAERPKGSFSTLEIQRTEQGDSAMYLCASSGLETDTQYFGPGTRLTVL.

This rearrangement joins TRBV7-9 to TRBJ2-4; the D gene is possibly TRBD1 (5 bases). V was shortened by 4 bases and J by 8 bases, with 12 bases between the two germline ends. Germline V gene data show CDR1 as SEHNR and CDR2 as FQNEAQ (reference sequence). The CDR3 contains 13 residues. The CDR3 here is CASSSEGHYIQYF. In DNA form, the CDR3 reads TGTGCCAGCAGCTCCGAAGGACATTACATTCAGTACTTC. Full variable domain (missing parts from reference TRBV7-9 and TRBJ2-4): DTGVSQNPRHKITKRGQNVTFRCDPISEHNRLYWYRQTLGQGPEFLTYFQNEAQLEKSRLLSDRFSAERPKGSFSTLEIQRTEQGDSAMYLCASSSEGHYIQYFGAGTRLSVL.